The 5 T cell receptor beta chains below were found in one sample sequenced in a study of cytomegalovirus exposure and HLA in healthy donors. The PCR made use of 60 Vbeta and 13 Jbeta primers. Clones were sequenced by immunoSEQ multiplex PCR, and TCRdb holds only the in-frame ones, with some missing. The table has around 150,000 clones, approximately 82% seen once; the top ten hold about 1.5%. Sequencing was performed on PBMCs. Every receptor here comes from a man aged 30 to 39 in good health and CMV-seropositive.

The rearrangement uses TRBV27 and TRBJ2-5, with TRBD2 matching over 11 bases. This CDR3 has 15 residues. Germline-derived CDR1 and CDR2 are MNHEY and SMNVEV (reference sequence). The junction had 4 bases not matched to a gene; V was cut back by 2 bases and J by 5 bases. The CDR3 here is CASSLSLAGGETQYF. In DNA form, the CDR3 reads TGTGCCAGCAGTTTAAGCCTAGCGGGGGGTGAGACCCAGTACTTC.

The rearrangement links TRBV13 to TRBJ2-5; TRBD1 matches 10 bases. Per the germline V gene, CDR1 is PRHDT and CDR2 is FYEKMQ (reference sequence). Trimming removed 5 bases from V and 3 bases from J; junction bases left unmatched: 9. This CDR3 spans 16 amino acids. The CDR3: CASSLRGGTGEETQYF. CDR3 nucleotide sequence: TGTGCCAGCAGCCTCCGTGGCGGGACAGGGGAAGAGACCCAGTACTTC.

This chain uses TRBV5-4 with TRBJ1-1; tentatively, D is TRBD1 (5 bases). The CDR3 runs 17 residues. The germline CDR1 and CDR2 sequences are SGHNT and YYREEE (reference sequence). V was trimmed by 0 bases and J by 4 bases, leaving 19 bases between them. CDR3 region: CASSLGQGFSESTEAFF. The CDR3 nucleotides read TGTGCCAGCAGCTTGGGGCAGGGATTTTCAGAAAGCACTGAAGCTTTCTTT. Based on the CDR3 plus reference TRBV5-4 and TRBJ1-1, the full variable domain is ETGVTQSPTHLIKTRGQQVTLRCSSQSGHNTVSWYQQALGQGPQFIFQYYREEENGRGNFPPRFSGLQFPNYSSELNVNALELDDSALYLCASSLGQGFSESTEAFFGQGTRLTVV.

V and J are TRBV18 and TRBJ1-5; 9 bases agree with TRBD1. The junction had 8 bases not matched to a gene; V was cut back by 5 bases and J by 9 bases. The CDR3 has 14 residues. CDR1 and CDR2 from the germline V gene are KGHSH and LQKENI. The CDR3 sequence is CASSSGQGKRPQHF. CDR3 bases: TGTGCCAGCTCATCTGGACAGGGGAAGAGGCCCCAGCATTTT.

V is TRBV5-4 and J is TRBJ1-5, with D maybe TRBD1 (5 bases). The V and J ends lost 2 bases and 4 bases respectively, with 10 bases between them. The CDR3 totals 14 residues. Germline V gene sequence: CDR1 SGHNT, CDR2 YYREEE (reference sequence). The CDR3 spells CASSFAGANQPQHF. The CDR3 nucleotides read TGTGCCAGCAGCTTTGCTGGGGCTAATCAGCCCCAGCATTTT. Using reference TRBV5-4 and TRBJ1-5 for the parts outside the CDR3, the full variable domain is ETGVTQSPTHLIKTRGQQVTLRCSSQSGHNTVSWYQQALGQGPQFIFQYYREEENGRGNFPPRFSGLQFPNYSSELNVNALELDDSALYLCASSFAGANQPQHFGDGTRLSIL.